What follows is one T cell receptor beta chain and its context. All TRB cDNA libraries came from 5' RACE performed with UMI labels. TCRdb re-called the 5' RACE reads; every CDR3 protein appears as one record, without DNA. The specimen's table records roughly 89,000 distinct CDR3 sequences. This entry is derived from a study of CXCR3-negative and CXCR3-positive naive CD8 T cells. Germline values: CDR1 SEHNR, CDR2 FQNEAQ (reference sequence). There are 15 residues in the CDR3. The V call is TRBV7-9, the J call TRBJ2-7; TCRdb designates TRBD1, a call that cannot be tested without DNA. The sequenced material came from naive CXCR3- CD8+ T cells from blood. Subset given: CD45RO-CCR7+CD27+CD95- naive CD8+ T cells lacking CXCR3 (TNR3-). The receptor comes from a human donor in good health. Some clones in this sample may be carry-over from other donors' samples. CDR3 sequence reads: CASSPGAGARHEQYF.